This is a list of T cell receptor beta chains from one sample in a study of blood T cells in healthy people across ages. TCRdb independently ran MiXCR on the 5' RACE reads; one entry per CDR3 protein. Of 450,000 to 700,000 distinct CDR3 sequences listed, 25% to 30% are singletons. The sequenced sample was blood. These TCRs come from a woman aged 70 to 79 in good health. Each CDR3 is given with its conserved first and last residue. D genes are given only for firm matches. Only some rows state a clone size, as once, few, many or a class for expanded clones.

D	J	V	size	DNA	CDR3
TRBD1	TRBJ1-6	TRBV6-2/TRBV6-3	few	TGTGCCAGCAGTTATGCGGGACAGGGGGAGTCACCCCTCCACTTT	CASSYAGQGESPLHF
TRBD1	TRBJ2-2	TRBV7-3	.	TGTGCCGGCAGCCTAAGGGCCGCCGGGACAGATAATACCGGGGAGCTGTTTTTT	CAGSLRAAGTDNTGELFF
TRBD1	TRBJ2-5	TRBV6-5	few	TGTGCCAGCAGTTACTACGGACAGGAAGAGACCCAGTACTTC	CASSYYGQEETQYF
TRBD2	TRBJ2-1	TRBV24-1	.	TGTGCCACCAGTGACCCTGGACTAGCGGGGGGCCTTGAGCAGTTCTTC	CATSDPGLAGGLEQFF
.	TRBJ2-1	TRBV20-1	few	TGCAGTGCTAGTAAGGGGGGGTATGAGCAGTTCTTC	CSASKGGYEQFF
.	TRBJ1-1	TRBV20-1	.	TGCAGTGCTTACCGGAACACTGAAGCTTTCTTT	CSAYRNTEAFF
TRBD2	TRBJ2-3	TRBV6-1	few	TGTGCCAGCACCGCTAGCGGGGGGACAGATACGCAGTATTTT	CASTASGGTDTQYF
.	TRBJ1-2	TRBV20-1	.	TGCAGTCTTCGGGGAGGTAAAGGCTACACCTTC	CSLRGGKGYTF
TRBD2	TRBJ2-1	TRBV7-2	once	TGTGCCAGCAGCTTCGTAGCGGGGGGGCTAGACAATGAGCAGTTCTTC	CASSFVAGGLDNEQFF
TRBD1	TRBJ1-5	TRBV10-3	.	TGTGCCATTCAGAAACAGGGGAGCAATCAGCCCCAGCATTTT	CAIQKQGSNQPQHF
.	TRBJ1-6	TRBV7-2	once	TGTGCCAGCAGCTTAGAATGGGGCGCCGGATCACCCCTCCACTTT	CASSLEWGAGSPLHF
.	TRBJ2-7	TRBV4-3	.	TGCGCCAGCAGCCTACATTTTACAGATGGGGAGCAGTACTTC	CASSLHFTDGEQYF
TRBD1	TRBJ1-2	TRBV5-4	few	TGTGCCAGCAGCAACAGGGGGCTTTTCTGTGGCTACACCTTC	CASSNRGLFCGYTF
TRBD1	TRBJ1-4	TRBV6-5	.	TGTGCCAGCAGTCCGACAGGGCGAAATGAAAAACTGTTTTTT	CASSPTGRNEKLFF
TRBD1	TRBJ1-2	TRBV4-2	.	TGTGCCAGCAGCCAGGCCTCGACAGGGGGCGCGGACTATGGCTACACCTTC	CASSQASTGGADYGYTF
TRBD1	TRBJ1-2	TRBV20-1	many	TGCAGTGCTAGCCCCGGGACAGTAGATGGCTACACCTTC	CSASPGTVDGYTF
TRBD1	TRBJ2-7	TRBV12-3/TRBV12-4	few	TGTGCCAGCAGTTTAAAATGGACAGGGGTCTACGAGCAGTACTTC	CASSLKWTGVYEQYF
TRBD2	TRBJ2-3	TRBV6-5	.	TGTGCCAGCAGACCCATAGCGGGGGGGACAGATACGCAGTATTTT	CASRPIAGGTDTQYF
.	TRBJ2-5	TRBV7-2	.	TGTGCCAGCAGCACATCAACTAGACGGTCGGAGACCCAGTACTTC	CASSTSTRRSETQYF
.	TRBJ1-4	TRBV5-1	.	TGCGCCAGCAGCGATTACAGCTTTGAAAAACTGTTTTTT	CASSDYSFEKLFF
TRBD1	TRBJ2-7	TRBV7-6	.	TGTGCCAGCAGCGCCGGGACAGGGTGGGCAAACGAGCAGTACTTC	CASSAGTGWANEQYF
TRBD2	TRBJ2-1	TRBV7-2	.	TGTGCCAGCAGCAATGCGGGACTAGCGGGGTACAATGAGCAGTTCTTC	CASSNAGLAGYNEQFF
TRBD1	TRBJ2-3	TRBV2	.	TGTGCCTCAAAACGGACAGGGGACACAGATACGCAGTATTTT	CASKRTGDTDTQYF